The 4 T cell receptor beta chains given below trace back to one sample, sequenced in a study of T cell responses to AZD1222 COVID-19 vaccine. Method: immunoSEQ multiplex PCR; TCRdb's copy keeps in-frame clones and lacks some. The sample lists roughly 180,000 clones; around 88% were seen once. The sequences come from peripheral blood, collected on day 0 of AZD1222 vaccination. These receptors all come from an adult in good health.

The chain is built from TRBV4-1 and TRBJ2-4; the D is unclear. The CDR3 spans 16 residues. Looked up from germline, CDR1 is MGHRA and CDR2 is YSYEKL. With 0 bases removed from V and 0 bases from J, the gap between germline ends came to 9 bases. CDR3 nucleotide sequence: TGCGCCAGCAGCCAAGAGGAACTTCTAGCCAAAAACATTCAGTACTTC. Protein sequence: CASSQEELLAKNIQYF.

This rearrangement joins TRBV6-4 to TRBJ1-2, with D hard to call. This CDR3 has 14 residues. The V gene lost 5 bases and the J gene lost 8 bases, with 18 bases spanning the gap. CDR1 is MRHNA, CDR2 SNTAGT, per germline. In DNA, the CDR3 is TGTGCCAGCAGTCCGCGGGAGGGTACGTACGGCTACACCTTC. It is translated as CASSPREGTYGYTF.

The V call is TRBV28, the J call TRBJ1-2, with TRBD1 matching over 8 bases. V shed 7 bases, J shed 2 bases, and the junction held 9 bases outside the gene matches. This CDR3 spans 15 amino acids. The germline gives CDR1 MDHEN, CDR2 SYDVKM. CDR3 amino acids: CASTWRTGRNYGYTF. CDR3 DNA: TGTGCCAGCACCTGGAGGACAGGGCGGAACTATGGCTACACCTTC.

The table lists this clone with a count of one. The chain uses TRBV24-1 and TRBJ2-1, with D possibly being TRBD2 (5 bases). The CDR3 loop spans 15 amino acids. From germline, CDR1 is KGHDR and CDR2 SFDVKD. Trimming pared 8 bases from V and 0 bases from J, leaving 13 bases between. CDR3 in DNA: TGTGCCACCAACTTTAGAGGGAGCTCCTACAATGAGCAGTTCTTC. This sequence encodes CATNFRGSSYNEQFF.